This T cell receptor (beta chain) emerged from a study of shared clonotypes between healthy human individuals. The study, taken as a whole, reports: In several donors, around 5% of naive CD4 clonotypes appeared in common. An anticipated effect of sequencing depth on clonotype sharing among donors was recognized. Compared with clonotypes that all four donors shared, non-shared clonotypes had lower generation probabilities.

Assay: immunoSEQ multiplex PCR; the TCRdb copy retains only in-frame clones and omits some. The sample contains millions of clones, 90% to 95% of which appear only once. The CDR3 is 15 residues long. CDR1 SEHNR and CDR2 FQNEAQ come from the germline V gene (reference sequence). The ends were cut back, 1 base at V and 7 bases at J, with 16 bases in the middle. Comment on this clone: Its antigen is not known.

All donors qualified as healthy HIV-negative adults and had experienced no recent acute infections or vaccinations. The gene calls are TRBV7-9 and TRBJ1-1; maybe TRBD1 (6 bases). The sample comprised naive CD4+ T cells from PBMCs. Subset defined: CD45RA+ positively selected. The TCR comes from a young man in good health. Some clones in this sample may be carry-over from other donors' samples. CDR3 coding DNA: TGTGCCAGCAGCTTAGGTCCCCCAGGGGCTCTTGAAGCTTTCTTT. Its translation: CASSLGPPGALEAFF.